Following are 16 T cell receptor beta chains from one sample sequenced in a study of T cells in women clearing cervical HPV infection. The repertoire was sequenced with immunoSEQ multiplex PCR; TCRdb's copy has only in-frame clones and lacks some. In all, the sample yields tens of thousands of clones. The sequencing sample was made of blood buffy coat. These receptors were collected from a woman between 18 and 69 years old with a cervical HPV16 infection that either progressed to CIN3+ or cleared (not recorded which).

To note about this clone: From the germline J gene comes the end of the CDR3, since the read stops 3 residues before it. This chain links TRBV20-1 with TRBJ1-1, with D possibly being TRBD1 (5 bases). The CDR3 is 15 amino acids. Trimming took 3 bases from V and 0 from J, leaving 14 bases between them. Germline V gives CDR1 DFQATT, CDR2 SNEGSKA (reference sequence). The part of the CDR3 DNA that was read is TGCAGTGCTAGTGCCGCGCGGGGGATGAACACTGAA. The encoded protein is CSASAARGMNTE. The entire CDR3 is CSASAARGMNTEAFF.

On this clone itself: One end of the junction does not line up with germline, which may come from a read error. The CDR3 reads CASSQVRGNTGELFF. Incomplete CDR3 DNA: TGCGCCAGCAGCCAAGTCCGAGGTAACACCGGGGAG. This rearrangement joins TRBV4-2 to TRBJ2-2, with D uncertain. The read halts 3 residues ahead of the CDR3 end, with the missing end drawn from the germline J gene. The CDR3 consists of 15 residues. Germline CDR1 reads LGHNA; CDR2 reads YNFKEQ.

CDR3 amino acids: CASSYGGQGSGGYTF. The CDR3 bases that were read are TGTGCCAGCAGTTACGGCGGACAGGGTTCCGGAGGC. V is TRBV6-2 or TRBV6-3 and J is TRBJ1-2, with 8 nucleotides matching TRBD1. The read terminates 3 residues ahead of where the CDR3 ends, so the germline J gene completes it. Germline lookup yields CDR1 MNHEY and CDR2 SVGEGT. The CDR3 sequence is 15 residues long.

This chain's CDR3 is CASSLQGFHNSPLFF. CDR3 DNA (partial): TGTGCCAGCAGCTTGCAGGGTTTCCATAATTCACCA. The V and J genes are TRBV5-6 and TRBJ1-4; D is possibly TRBD1 (5 bases). The CDR3 goes on 3 residues after the read ends, and that part is filled in from the germline J gene. The CDR3 runs 15 residues. Germline V gene sequence: CDR1 SGHDT, CDR2 YYEEEE.

Note on this clone: The CDR3 end falls 3 residues outside the read, so it is completed with the germline J gene. The rearrangement links TRBV7-2 to TRBJ2-7; 13 bases align to TRBD2. Trimming cost V 5 bases and J 5 bases; bases outside gene matches: 6. CDR3 length: 15 amino acids. The germline CDR1 and CDR2 sequences are SGHTA and FQGNSA. Partial CDR3 DNA: TGTGCCAGCAGCATCACTAGCGGGGGGGCCCACGAG. It encodes CASSITSGGAHE. The CDR3, in full, reads CASSITSGGAHEQYF.

Points on this clone: The read ends 3 residues shy of where the CDR3 ends; the end is completed using the germline J gene. The chain joins TRBV5-1 to TRBJ2-4, with no clear D. The CDR3 has 11 residues. CDR1 SGHRS and CDR2 YFSETQ come from the germline V gene. The covered CDR3 bases are TGCGCCAGCAGCTTGGGATCCGGT. It codes for CASSLGSG. The full CDR3 is CASSLGSGQYF.

Comments on this clone: The germline gene is not matched at one end of the junction; a read error may be the cause. The sequenced fragment ends 3 residues before the CDR3 boundary, so the rest is inferred from the germline J gene. J is TRBJ2-5 and V is TRBV18, with D hard to call. CDR1 KGHSH and CDR2 LQKENI come from the germline V gene. The CDR3 runs to 12 residues. The CDR3 bases that were read are TGTGCCAGCGCACCATCGGAAGAGACC. Protein product: CASAPSEET. The entire CDR3 protein is CASAPSEETQYF.

With regard to this clone: The read terminates 3 residues before the CDR3 end, so the remaining end is supplied by the germline J gene. The V call is TRBV10-2, the J call TRBJ2-2, with 9 bases identical to TRBD2. V gave up 8 bases and J gave up 3 bases; unmatched junction bases: 4. The CDR3 is 14 residues long. CDR1 and CDR2 from the germline V gene are WSHSY and SAAADI. The CDR3 bases that were read are TGCGCCAGCCGGGCTAGCGGGGACACCGGGGAG. It yields the protein CASRASGDTGE. The full CDR3 protein is CASRASGDTGELFF.

Regarding this clone: Its ends do not fully match the called genes, so a read error is possible. The read is 3 residues too short to cover the CDR3 end, so that end is filled in from the germline J gene. The chain recombines TRBV19 with TRBJ1-5, with TRBD1 identical over 7 bases. This CDR3 comprises 16 residues. Germline V gene data show CDR1 as LNHDA and CDR2 as SQIVND (reference sequence). CDR3 DNA (partial): TGTGCCAGTAGTGTAGACAGGGTCTATAGCAATCAGCCC. Its protein product is CASSVDRVYSNQP. The full CDR3 protein reads CASSVDRVYSNQPQHF.

Concerning this clone itself: Read sequence stops 3 residues before the CDR3 end, and the germline J gene provides the missing end. The gene calls are TRBV6-9 and TRBJ2-7, with 8 positions matching TRBD1. The CDR3 has 19 residues. Germline V gives CDR1 MNHGY, CDR2 SVAAGI. Trimming at V came to 3 bases and at J to 2 bases, leaving 18 bases not matched to a gene. The CDR3 reads CASSYPNYPVDRVPYEQYF. The CDR3 bases that were read are TGTGCCAGCAGTTACCCGAACTACCCCGTGGACAGGGTACCCTACGAG.

Details on this clone: The CDR3 end is not reached by the read, which stops 3 residues before it; the germline J gene fills it in. The V and J genes are TRBV19 and TRBJ1-1; D is uncertain. Germline values: CDR1 LNHDA, CDR2 SQIVND (reference sequence). Deletions cut 1 base from V and 1 base from J, with 4 bases between. This CDR3 is 13 amino acids long. The CDR3 DNA, read in part, is TGTGCCAGTAGTATAGCTAGGAACACTGAA. It is translated as CASSIARNTE. The full CDR3 protein reads CASSIARNTEAFF. The full variable domain, its missing parts supplied by reference TRBV19 and TRBJ1-1, is DGGITQSPKYLFRKEGQNVTLSCEQNLNHDAMYWYRQDPGQGLRLIYYSQIVNDFQKGDIAEGYSVSREKKESFPLTVTSAQKNPTAFYLCASSIARNTEAFFGQGTRLTVV.

This clone is medium-sized by frequency. The read finishes 3 residues shy of the CDR3 end, and the germline J gene is used to complete it. V gene TRBV6-2 or TRBV6-3 combines with J gene TRBJ1-1, with a possible D match to TRBD1 (5 bases). The CDR3 runs 13 residues. V was cut by 5 bases and J by 0 bases, with 7 bases left in between. Per germline, CDR1 MNHEY and CDR2 SVGEGT. CDR3 sequence: CASSLTVNTEAFF. The CDR3 DNA, read in part, is TGTGCCAGCAGTCTGACAGTGAACACTGAA.

Points on this clone: The read is 3 residues too short to cover the CDR3 end, so that end is filled in from the germline J gene. The chain combines TRBV5-1 with TRBJ2-7, with no clear D. CDR1 SGHRS and CDR2 YFSETQ come from the germline V gene. This CDR3 spans 14 amino acids. V was shortened by 4 bases and J by 1 base, with 12 bases between the two germline ends. Here the CDR3 reads CASSPRSSSYEQYF. The sequenced CDR3 bases are TGCGCCAGCAGCCCCAGGAGCAGTTCCTACGAG.

Of note for this clone: The CDR3 end is not reached by the read, which stops 3 residues before it; the germline J gene fills it in. The V gene is TRBV10-3, the J gene TRBJ1-6, with TRBD1 matching 8 bases. The V segment lost 10 bases and the J segment 9 bases; nucleotides outside the gene matches: 8. CDR1 and CDR2 (germline): ENHRY, SYGVKD. The CDR3 spans 13 residues. The CDR3 bases that were read are TGTGCCACCAAGGGACAGGATGGTTCACCC. This translates into CATKGQDGSP. The entire CDR3 reads CATKGQDGSPLHF.

In the case of this clone: The observed sequence ends 3 residues before the CDR3 terminus, with the missing tail filled in from the germline J gene. This sequence joins TRBV6-2 or TRBV6-3 and TRBJ1-5; D is ambiguous. The germline V gene has CDR1 MNHEY and CDR2 SVGEGT. The CDR3 is made up of 15 amino acids. Trimming cost V 10 bases and J 0 bases, with 16 bases left between them. This chain's CDR3 is CATSSGYSSNQPQHF. The part of the CDR3 DNA that was read is TGTGCCACCTCATCTGGATACAGTAGCAATCAGCCC.

A word on this clone: Coverage ceases 3 residues before the CDR3 finishes, and the germline J gene fills in the end. The chain recombines TRBV5-4 with TRBJ1-4; D might be TRBD1 (6 bases). CDR1 is SGHNT and CDR2 is YYREEE in the germline V gene (reference sequence). The CDR3 contains 13 residues. Trimming removed 5 bases from V and 5 bases from J, with 10 bases in between. CDR3 region: CASSSGTNEKLFF. The part of the CDR3 DNA that was read is TGTGCCAGCAGTTCCGGGACAAATGAAAAA.